Following are 21 T cell receptor beta chains from one sample sequenced in a study of OX40 agonist ivuxolimab in advanced cancers. Some clones are missing from TCRdb's copy, which holds only in-frame ones; the method was immunoSEQ multiplex PCR. The sample includes tens of thousands of clones, about 88% seen only once; the top ten take approximately 0.26%. Sequenced here: CD4+ or CD8+ T cells sorted from blood, sampled in a trial of the OX40 agonist ivuxolimab. The receptor set was obtained from an adult with an advanced solid tumor such as melanoma, head and neck, liver or kidney cancer.

This clone was observed a single time. The chain couples TRBV6-5 to TRBJ1-1; weak D call: TRBD1 (5 bases). This CDR3 comprises 13 residues. Germline lookup yields CDR1 MNHEY and CDR2 SVGAGI. V dropped 7 bases and J dropped 7 bases, with 16 bases sitting between them. The CDR3 region is CASIPDRNHEAFF. The DNA for the CDR3 is TGTGCCAGCATTCCCGACAGAAACCATGAAGCTTTCTTT.

The chain links TRBV18 to TRBJ1-2, with 8 bases fitting TRBD1. The CDR3 has 18 residues. The V and J ends lost 5 bases and 0 bases, in that order; junction bases with no gene match: 14. Germline-derived CDR1 and CDR2 are KGHSH and LQKENI. CDR3 bases: TGTGCCAGCTCAAGCGGCCGGGACAGGCCGCAAGCTAACTATGGCTACACCTTC. Protein: CASSSGRDRPQANYGYTF. The full variable domain, completed using reference TRBV18 and TRBJ1-2, is NAGVMQNPRHLVRRRGQEARLRCSPMKGHSHVYWYRQLPEEGLKFMVYLQKENIIDESGMPKERFSAEFPKEGPSILRIQQVVRGDSAAYFCASSSGRDRPQANYGYTFGSGTRLTVV.

The genes are TRBV4-1 and TRBJ2-5, with D tentatively TRBD1 (6 bases). Germline CDR1 and CDR2: MGHRA and YSYEKL. V was pared by 4 bases and J by 0 bases, with 15 bases between. The CDR3 runs to 16 residues. The DNA for the CDR3 is TGCGCCAGCAGCCCCCGGGACACCCTGTACCAAGAGACCCAGTACTTC. Protein: CASSPRDTLYQETQYF.

The genes are TRBV7-9 and TRBJ1-4; 8 bases agree with TRBD1. The CDR3 is 16 amino acids. Trimming took 4 bases from V and 7 from J; bases not matched to a gene: 11. Germline CDR1 and CDR2: SEHNR and FQNEAQ (reference sequence). CDR3 in amino acids: CASSSDGQGGGEKLFF. The CDR3 DNA is TGTGCCAGCAGCTCAGATGGACAGGGAGGGGGTGAAAAACTGTTTTTT.

The chain has TRBV19 and TRBJ1-5, with 10 bases aligning to TRBD1. Germline CDR1 is LNHDA and CDR2 is SQIVND (reference sequence). The CDR3 sequence is 17 residues long. V lost 3 bases, J lost 4 bases, and 9 bases stayed unmatched. The CDR3 DNA sequence: TGTGCCAGTAGTATGGATGGACAGGGGGAGAGGAATCAGCCCCAGCATTTT. Translating it yields CASSMDGQGERNQPQHF.

The V gene is TRBV6-6, the J gene TRBJ2-7; possible D gene TRBD2, 7 bases. Trimming shortened V by 8 bases and J by 0 bases, and 17 bases separated the two germline ends. Per germline, CDR1 MNHNY and CDR2 SVGAGI (reference sequence). This CDR3 comprises 15 residues. DNA of the CDR3: TGTGCCAGCGTGGCGGGGGCTAGGAGCTCCTACGAGCAGTACTTC. It translates to CASVAGARSSYEQYF.

V is TRBV5-1 and J is TRBJ1-1; no reliable D call. The CDR3 covers 15 residues. Germline V gene lookup returns CDR1 SGHRS and CDR2 YFSETQ. Trimming took off 0 bases at V and 1 base at J, with 10 bases between the two ends. CDR3 sequence (DNA): TGCGCCAGCAGCTTGGCGACGGGGAAGAACACTGAAGCTTTCTTT. This sequence encodes CASSLATGKNTEAFF.

This CDR3 reads CASSFSQLIRATEAFF. The DNA for the CDR3 is TGTGCCAGCAGCTTCTCCCAGCTTATAAGGGCTACTGAAGCTTTCTTT. The genes are TRBV5-6 and TRBJ1-1; D not resolved. Per germline, CDR1 SGHDT and CDR2 YYEEEE. This CDR3 spans 16 amino acids. Trimming left V 2 bases short and J 5 bases short, with 19 bases between.

This chain joins TRBV4-2 and TRBJ1-2; 7 positions match TRBD1. Trimming took 1 base from V and 4 from J; bases not matched to a gene: 9. CDR3 length: 16 residues. Germline CDR1 is LGHNA and CDR2 is YNFKEQ. In nucleotides, the CDR3 is TGTGCCAGCAGCCAAGTAGACAGGGACGTTCCCTATGGCTACACCTTC. Translation: CASSQVDRDVPYGYTF.

The chain has TRBV7-7 and TRBJ2-1; D perhaps matches TRBD2 (6 bases). The CDR3 has 13 residues. Germline V lookup: CDR1 SSHAT, CDR2 FNYEAQ (reference sequence). V was pared by 4 bases and J by 6 bases, with 10 bases between. CDR3 sequence (DNA): TGTGCCAGCAGCTCGGGACTTCTCAATGAGCAGTTCTTC. Translated: CASSSGLLNEQFF.

The chain joins TRBV5-8 to TRBJ2-2; TRBD1 aligns across 9 bases. CDR1 and CDR2 (germline): SGHTS, YDEGEE. V was pared by 4 bases and J by 3 bases, with 7 bases of the junction left unmatched. This CDR3 has 16 amino acids. As DNA, the CDR3 is TGTGCCAGCAGCGATGGACAGGGGTTGTACACCGGGGAGCTGTTTTTT. Translating it yields CASSDGQGLYTGELFF.

The CDR3 DNA reads TGTGCCAGCGGATTACTGGGCAGGGGGCAAGAGACCCAGTACTTC. Translating it yields CASGLLGRGQETQYF. The chain employs TRBV6-1 and TRBJ2-5; TRBD1 agrees at 7 bases. CDR1 is MNHNS, CDR2 SASEGT, per germline. This CDR3 contains 15 residues. The J segment lost 2 bases and the V segment lost 8 bases, leaving 11 bases of the junction unmatched.

CDR3 sequence: CAWSRPDRENQPQHF. The CDR3 region has the DNA TGTGCCTGGAGCCGGCCGGACAGGGAAAATCAGCCCCAGCATTTT. This chain connects TRBV30 to TRBJ1-5, with TRBD1 matching 8 bases. V lost 3 bases and J lost 4; bases outside the gene matches: 8. The CDR3 contains 15 residues. Germline-derived CDR1 and CDR2 are GTSNPN and SVGIG (reference sequence).

V is TRBV4-1 and J is TRBJ2-5; 11 bases match TRBD2. The germline gives CDR1 MGHRA, CDR2 YSYEKL. This CDR3 has 16 amino acids. The trim removed 1 base at V and 5 bases at J, leaving 6 bases unmatched. CDR3 DNA sequence: TGCGCCAGCAGCCAAGCGAAACTAGCGGGGGTGGAGACCCAGTACTTC. It translates to CASSQAKLAGVETQYF.

CDR3 protein: CASSWDSISGNTIYF. The CDR3 DNA reads as TGCGCCAGCAGCTGGGACAGCATCTCTGGAAACACCATATATTTT. The V call is TRBV4-1, the J call TRBJ1-3; 7 bases match TRBD1. CDR1 and CDR2 (germline): MGHRA, YSYEKL. The CDR3 loop spans 15 amino acids. V lost 5 bases and J lost 0; bases outside the gene matches: 4.

The genes are TRBV6-1 and TRBJ2-7, with a possible D match to TRBD1 (6 bases). This CDR3 region has 14 residues. V shed 8 bases and J shed 4 bases, with 18 bases lying between them. Germline lookup yields CDR1 MNHNS and CDR2 SASEGT. The CDR3 region has the DNA TGTGCCAGCGATCAACCAGGGGTAGTGTACGAGCAGTACTTC. Translating gives CASDQPGVVYEQYF.

The V and J genes are TRBV6-6 and TRBJ1-4; 9 bases are a match to TRBD1. Germline CDR1 and CDR2: MNHNY and SVGAGI (reference sequence). V shed 2 bases, J shed 2 bases, and the junction held 3 bases outside the gene matches. The CDR3 is made up of 16 amino acids. CDR3 amino acids: CASSYRDRDTNEKLFF. CDR3 in DNA: TGTGCCAGCAGTTACCGGGACAGGGACACTAATGAAAAACTGTTTTTT.

This clone was observed a few times. The chain has TRBV5-1 and TRBJ1-6; unclear D gene. V dropped 3 bases and J dropped 0 bases, with 10 bases sitting between them. Germline-derived CDR1 and CDR2 are SGHRS and YFSETQ. The CDR3 has 16 residues. The CDR3 DNA sequence: TGCGCCAGCAGCTCGGGTGGGAGCTCCTATAATTCACCCCTCCACTTT. This encodes CASSSGGSSYNSPLHF. The full variable domain, with the rest looked up from reference TRBV5-1 and TRBJ1-6, is KAGVTQTPRYLIKTRGQQVTLSCSPISGHRSVSWYQQTPGQGLQFLFEYFSETQRNKGNFPGRFSGRQFSNSRSEMNVSTLELGDSALYLCASSSGGSSYNSPLHFGNGTRLTVT.

To note about this clone: An end of the junction does not agree with germline; a read error may underlie this. The CDR3 bases are TGTGCTAGCAGCTTAGGGGGGACATTCAATGAAAAACTGTTTTTT. Its translation: CASSLGGTFNEKLFF. The V call is TRBV7-7, the J call TRBJ1-4, with D tentatively TRBD1 (6 bases). In germline, CDR1 is SSHAT, CDR2 FNYEAQ (reference sequence). There are 15 residues in the CDR3.

The chain joins TRBV6-1 to TRBJ1-6; D is ambiguous. Trimming removed 2 bases from V and 10 bases from J, with 18 bases in between. The CDR3 totals 16 residues. Germline V lookup: CDR1 MNHNS, CDR2 SASEGT. CDR3 residues: CASSEMLRTFGSPLHF. The CDR3 region has the DNA TGTGCCAGCAGTGAAATGTTGCGGACTTTCGGCTCACCCCTCCACTTT.

This chain links TRBV19 with TRBJ2-5; 8 nucleotides agree with TRBD2. The CDR3 is made up of 14 amino acids. The germline V gene has CDR1 LNHDA and CDR2 SQIVND (reference sequence). The junction had 9 bases not matched to a gene; V was cut back by 7 bases and J by 5 bases. The CDR3 DNA sequence: TGTGCCAGTATGCGGACTAGCAGTGGGGAGACCCAGTACTTC. Protein product: CASMRTSSGETQYF. Using reference TRBV19 and TRBJ2-5 for the parts outside the CDR3, the full variable domain is DGGITQSPKYLFRKEGQNVTLSCEQNLNHDAMYWYRQDPGQGLRLIYYSQIVNDFQKGDIAEGYSVSREKKESFPLTVTSAQKNPTAFYLCASMRTSSGETQYFGPGTRLLVL.